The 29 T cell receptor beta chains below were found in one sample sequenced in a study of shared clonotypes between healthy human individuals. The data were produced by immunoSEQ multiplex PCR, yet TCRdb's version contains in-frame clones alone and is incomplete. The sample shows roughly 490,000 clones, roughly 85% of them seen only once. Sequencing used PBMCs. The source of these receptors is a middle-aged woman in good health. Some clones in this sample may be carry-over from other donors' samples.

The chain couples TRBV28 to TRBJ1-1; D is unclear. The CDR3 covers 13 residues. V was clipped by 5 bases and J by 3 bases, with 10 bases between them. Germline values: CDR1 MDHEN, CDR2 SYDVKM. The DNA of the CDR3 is TGTGCCAGCAGTGGCTCTGCATACACTGAAGCTTTCTTT. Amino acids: CASSGSAYTEAFF.

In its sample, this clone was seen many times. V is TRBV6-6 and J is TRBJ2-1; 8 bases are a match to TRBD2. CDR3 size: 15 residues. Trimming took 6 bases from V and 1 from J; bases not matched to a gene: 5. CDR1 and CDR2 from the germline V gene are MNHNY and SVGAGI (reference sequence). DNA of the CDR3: TGTGCCAGCAGCTACGAGCGGGAGTCCTACAATGAGCAGTTCTTC. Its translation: CASSYERESYNEQFF.

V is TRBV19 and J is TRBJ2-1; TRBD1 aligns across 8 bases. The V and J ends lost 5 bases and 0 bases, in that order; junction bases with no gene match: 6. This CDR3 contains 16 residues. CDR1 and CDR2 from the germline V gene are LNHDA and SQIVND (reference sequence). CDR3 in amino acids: CASSLRTGSSYNEQFF. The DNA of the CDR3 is TGTGCCAGTAGTCTCCGGACAGGGAGCTCCTACAATGAGCAGTTCTTC.

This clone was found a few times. For the CDR3, the DNA is TGTGCCAGCAGCGAAACAGGGGGTGGCAATCAGCCCCAGCATTTT. Translating it yields CASSETGGGNQPQHF. V and J are TRBV7-9 and TRBJ1-5; 8 bases agree with TRBD1. J lost 2 bases, V lost 5 bases, and 5 bases had no gene match. The V gene's germline CDR1 is SEHNR and CDR2 FQNEAQ (reference sequence). The CDR3 is 15 residues long. Drawing the rest from reference TRBV7-9 and TRBJ1-5, the complete variable domain is DTGVSQNPRHKITKRGQNVTFRCDPISEHNRLYWYRQTLGQGPEFLTYFQNEAQLEKSRLLSDRFSAERPKGSFSTLEIQRTEQGDSAMYLCASSETGGGNQPQHFGDGTRLSIL.

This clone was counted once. For the CDR3, the DNA is TGTGCCAGCAGCTTAGCCTTCGGCAGGGGCTCCTACAATGAGCAGTTCTTC. This codes for CASSLAFGRGSYNEQFF. The chain joins TRBV7-9 to TRBJ2-1, with D tentatively TRBD1 (6 bases). Germline CDR1 is SEHNR and CDR2 is FQNEAQ (reference sequence). The CDR3 length is 17 residues. V lost 0 bases and J lost 0, with 12 bases in between.

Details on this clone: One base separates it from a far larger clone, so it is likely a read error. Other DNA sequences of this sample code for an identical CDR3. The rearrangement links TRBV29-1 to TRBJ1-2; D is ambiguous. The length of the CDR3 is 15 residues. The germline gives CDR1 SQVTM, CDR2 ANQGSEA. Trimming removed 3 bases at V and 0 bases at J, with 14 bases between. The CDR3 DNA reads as TGCAGCGTTGATGGAGGAGCAAGAGCTAACTATGGCTACACCTTC. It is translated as CSVDGGARANYGYTF.

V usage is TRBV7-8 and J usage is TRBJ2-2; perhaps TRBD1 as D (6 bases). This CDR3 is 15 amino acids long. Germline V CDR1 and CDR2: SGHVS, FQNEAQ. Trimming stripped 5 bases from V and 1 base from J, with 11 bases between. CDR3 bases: TGTGCCAGCAGCCGGTCAGGGGTGAACACCGGGGAGCTGTTTTTT. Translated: CASSRSGVNTGELFF.

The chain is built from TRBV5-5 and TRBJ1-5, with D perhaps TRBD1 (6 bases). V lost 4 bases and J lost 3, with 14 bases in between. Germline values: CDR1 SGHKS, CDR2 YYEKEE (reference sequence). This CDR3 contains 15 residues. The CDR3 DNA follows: TGTGCCAGCAGCCTCGGGACACAAGTCAATCAGCCCCAGCATTTT. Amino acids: CASSLGTQVNQPQHF.

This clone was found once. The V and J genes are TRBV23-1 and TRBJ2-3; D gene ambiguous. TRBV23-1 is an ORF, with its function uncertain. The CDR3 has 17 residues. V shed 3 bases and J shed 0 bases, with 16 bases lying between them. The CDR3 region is CASSHTETGFSTDTQYF. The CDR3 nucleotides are TGCGCCAGCAGTCATACGGAGACCGGCTTTAGCACAGATACGCAGTATTTT.

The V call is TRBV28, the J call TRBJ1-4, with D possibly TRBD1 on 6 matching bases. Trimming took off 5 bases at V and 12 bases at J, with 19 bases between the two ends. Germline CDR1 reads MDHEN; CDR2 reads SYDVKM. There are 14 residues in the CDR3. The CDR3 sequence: CASSEQGAVQELFF. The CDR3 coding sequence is TGTGCCAGCAGTGAACAGGGTGCTGTGCAGGAACTGTTTTTT.

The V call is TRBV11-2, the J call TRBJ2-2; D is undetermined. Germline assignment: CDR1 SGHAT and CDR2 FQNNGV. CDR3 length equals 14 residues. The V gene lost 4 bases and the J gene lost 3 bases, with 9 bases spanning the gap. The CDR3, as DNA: TGTGCCAGCAGCTCCCGCAGCCACACCGGGGAGCTGTTTTTT. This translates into CASSSRSHTGELFF.

This CDR3 is CASRGDLDRTDTQYF. The CDR3 DNA is TGTGCCAGCAGAGGGGACCTGGACCGCACAGATACGCAGTATTTT. J is TRBJ2-3 and V is TRBV7-9, with D perhaps TRBD1 or TRBD2 (5 bases each). CDR1 SEHNR and CDR2 FQNEAQ come from the germline V gene (reference sequence). The CDR3 is made up of 15 amino acids. Deletions cut 6 bases from V and 1 base from J, with 14 bases between. The full variable domain, its missing parts supplied by reference TRBV7-9 and TRBJ2-3, is DTGVSQNPRHKITKRGQNVTFRCDPISEHNRLYWYRQTLGQGPEFLTYFQNEAQLEKSRLLSDRFSAERPKGSFSTLEIQRTEQGDSAMYLCASRGDLDRTDTQYFGPGTRLTVL.

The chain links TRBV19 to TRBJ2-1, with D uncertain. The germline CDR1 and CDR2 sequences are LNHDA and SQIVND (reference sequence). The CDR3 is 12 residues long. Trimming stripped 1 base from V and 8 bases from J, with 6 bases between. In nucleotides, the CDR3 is TGTGCCAGTAGTATAGGCAGATATGAGCAGTTCTTC. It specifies CASSIGRYEQFF.

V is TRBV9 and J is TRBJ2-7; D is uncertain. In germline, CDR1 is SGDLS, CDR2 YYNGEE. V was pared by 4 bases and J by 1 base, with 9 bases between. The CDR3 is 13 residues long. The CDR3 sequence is CASSKTPSYEQYF. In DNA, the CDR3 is TGTGCCAGCAGCAAGACACCTTCCTACGAGCAGTACTTC. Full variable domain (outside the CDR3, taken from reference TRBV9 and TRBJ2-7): DSGVTQTPKHLITATGQRVTLRCSPRSGDLSVYWYQQSLDQGLQFLIQYYNGEERAKGNILERFSAQQFPDLHSELNLSSLELGDSALYFCASSKTPSYEQYFGPGTRLTVT.

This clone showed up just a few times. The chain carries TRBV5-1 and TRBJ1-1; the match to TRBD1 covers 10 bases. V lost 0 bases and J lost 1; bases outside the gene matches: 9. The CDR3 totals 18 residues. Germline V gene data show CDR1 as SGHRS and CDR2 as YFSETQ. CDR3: CASSLARGTGAGNTEAFF. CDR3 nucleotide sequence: TGCGCCAGCAGCTTGGCGCGTGGGACAGGGGCAGGGAACACTGAAGCTTTCTTT.

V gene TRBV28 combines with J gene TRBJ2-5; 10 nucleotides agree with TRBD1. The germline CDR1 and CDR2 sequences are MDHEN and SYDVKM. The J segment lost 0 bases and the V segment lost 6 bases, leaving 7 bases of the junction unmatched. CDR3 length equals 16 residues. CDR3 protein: CASSPEGTGDQETQYF. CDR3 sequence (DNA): TGTGCCAGCAGCCCCGAGGGGACAGGGGACCAAGAGACCCAGTACTTC. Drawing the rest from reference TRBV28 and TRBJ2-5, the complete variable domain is DVKVTQSSRYLVKRTGEKVFLECVQDMDHENMFWYRQDPGLGLRLIYFSYDVKMKEKGDIPEGYSVSREKKERFSLILESASTNQTSMYLCASSPEGTGDQETQYFGPGTRLLVL.

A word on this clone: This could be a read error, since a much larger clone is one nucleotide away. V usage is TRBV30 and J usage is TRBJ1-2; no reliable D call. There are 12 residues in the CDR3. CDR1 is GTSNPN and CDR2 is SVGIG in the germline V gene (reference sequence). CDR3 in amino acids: CARSRPTYGYTF. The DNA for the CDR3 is TGTGCCCGGAGTCGACCGACCTATGGCTACACCTTC.

The CDR3 reads CASSVDSPSTDEQFF. The DNA for the CDR3 is TGTGCCAGCAGCGTAGATAGCCCGAGTACCGATGAGCAGTTCTTC. The chain joins TRBV9 to TRBJ2-1; D uncertain. Germline V lookup: CDR1 SGDLS, CDR2 YYNGEE. V was trimmed by 0 bases and J by 8 bases, leaving 15 bases between them. The CDR3 runs to 15 residues.

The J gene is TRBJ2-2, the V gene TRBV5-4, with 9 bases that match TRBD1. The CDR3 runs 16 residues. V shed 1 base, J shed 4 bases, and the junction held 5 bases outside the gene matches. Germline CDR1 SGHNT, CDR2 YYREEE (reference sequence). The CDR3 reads CASSLLGQGPTGELFF. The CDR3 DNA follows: TGTGCCAGCAGCTTGTTGGGACAGGGACCCACCGGGGAGCTGTTTTTT.

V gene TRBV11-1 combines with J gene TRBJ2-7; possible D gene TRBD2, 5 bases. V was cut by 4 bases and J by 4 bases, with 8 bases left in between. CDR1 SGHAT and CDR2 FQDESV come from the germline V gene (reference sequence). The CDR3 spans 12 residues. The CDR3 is CASSSRGYEQYF. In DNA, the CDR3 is TGTGCCAGCAGCTCCCGGGGTTACGAGCAGTACTTC.

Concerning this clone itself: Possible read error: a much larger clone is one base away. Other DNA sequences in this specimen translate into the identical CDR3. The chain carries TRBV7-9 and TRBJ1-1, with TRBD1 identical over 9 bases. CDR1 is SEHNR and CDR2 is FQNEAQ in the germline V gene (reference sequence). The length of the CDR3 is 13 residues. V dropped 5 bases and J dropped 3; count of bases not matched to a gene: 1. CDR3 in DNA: TGTGCCAGCAGCCGACAGGGGGACACTGAAGCTTTCTTT. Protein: CASSRQGDTEAFF.

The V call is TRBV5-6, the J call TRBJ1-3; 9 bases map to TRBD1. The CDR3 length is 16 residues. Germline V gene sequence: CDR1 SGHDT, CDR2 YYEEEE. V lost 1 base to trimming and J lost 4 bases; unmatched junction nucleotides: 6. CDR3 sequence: CASSLWTGAGGNTIYF. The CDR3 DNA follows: TGTGCCAGCAGCTTGTGGACAGGGGCTGGAGGAAACACCATATATTTT.

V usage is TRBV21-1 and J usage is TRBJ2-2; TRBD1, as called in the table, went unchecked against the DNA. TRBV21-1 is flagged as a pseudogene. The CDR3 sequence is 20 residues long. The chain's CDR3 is CASSKVSGQGGILNTGELFF. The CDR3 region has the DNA TGTGCCAGCAGCAAAGTCTCGGGACAGGGGGGTATCCTGAACACCGGGGAGCTGTTTTTT.

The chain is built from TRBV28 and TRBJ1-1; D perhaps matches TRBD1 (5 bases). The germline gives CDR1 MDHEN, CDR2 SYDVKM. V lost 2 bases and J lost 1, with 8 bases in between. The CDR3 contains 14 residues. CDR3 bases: TGTGCCAGCAGTTTAACCAGGGAGAACACTGAAGCTTTCTTT. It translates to CASSLTRENTEAFF.

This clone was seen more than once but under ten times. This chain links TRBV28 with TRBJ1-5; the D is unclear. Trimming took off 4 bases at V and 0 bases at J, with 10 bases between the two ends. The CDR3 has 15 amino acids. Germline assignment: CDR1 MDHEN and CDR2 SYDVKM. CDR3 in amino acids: CASSWSGNSNQPQHF. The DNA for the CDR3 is TGTGCCAGCAGTTGGTCGGGGAATAGCAATCAGCCCCAGCATTTT.

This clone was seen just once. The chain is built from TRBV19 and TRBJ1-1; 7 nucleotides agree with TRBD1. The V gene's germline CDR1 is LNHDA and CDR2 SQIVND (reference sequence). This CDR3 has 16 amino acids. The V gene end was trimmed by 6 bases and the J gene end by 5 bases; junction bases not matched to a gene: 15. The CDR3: CASRRETGIIRTEAFF. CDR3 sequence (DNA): TGTGCCAGTAGAAGGGAGACAGGGATAATACGGACTGAAGCTTTCTTT.

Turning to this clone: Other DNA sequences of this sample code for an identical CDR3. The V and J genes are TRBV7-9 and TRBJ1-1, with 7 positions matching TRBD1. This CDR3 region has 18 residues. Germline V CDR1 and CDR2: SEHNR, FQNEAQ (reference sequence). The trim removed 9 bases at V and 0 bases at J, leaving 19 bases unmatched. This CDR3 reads CASSLPVVGQVMNTEAFF. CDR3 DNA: TGTGCCAGTAGCCTACCAGTAGTCGGACAGGTGATGAACACTGAAGCTTTCTTT.

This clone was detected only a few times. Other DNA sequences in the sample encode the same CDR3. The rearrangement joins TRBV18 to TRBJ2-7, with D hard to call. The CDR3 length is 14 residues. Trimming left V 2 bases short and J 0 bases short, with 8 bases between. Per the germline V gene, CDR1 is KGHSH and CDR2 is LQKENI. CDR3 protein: CASSPSQSSYEQYF. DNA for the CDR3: TGTGCCAGCTCACCATCTCAGAGCTCCTACGAGCAGTACTTC.

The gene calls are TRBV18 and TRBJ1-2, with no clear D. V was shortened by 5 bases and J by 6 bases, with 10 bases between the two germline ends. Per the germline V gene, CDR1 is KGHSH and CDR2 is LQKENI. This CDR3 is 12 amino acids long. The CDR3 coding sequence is TGTGCCAGCTCAGTCGGCGGAGATGGCTACACCTTC. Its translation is CASSVGGDGYTF.